This T cell receptor beta chain was recovered during a study of blood T cell repertoires in COVID-19. In the original processing: Cell counts per sample came from amplifying reference gene primers. Libraries were prepared by immunoSEQ multiplex PCR; TCRdb keeps only in-frame clonotypes and omits some of them. The DNA gave D and trimming, while V, J and clone size come from that table. The sample consists of around 84,000 clones, around three quarters of them appearing once. The ends lost 3 bases at V and 5 bases at J; junction bases unmatched: 1. The CDR3 sequence is 12 residues long. V is TRBV12-3 or TRBV12-4 and J is TRBJ2-7, with 7 bases that match TRBD1. This TCR was recovered from a man between 45 and 60 years old with active or convalescent COVID-19. Material for sequencing was peripheral blood. As DNA, the CDR3 is TGTGCCAGCAGTTTGACAGGGAACGAGCAGTACTTC. Protein: CASSLTGNEQYF.